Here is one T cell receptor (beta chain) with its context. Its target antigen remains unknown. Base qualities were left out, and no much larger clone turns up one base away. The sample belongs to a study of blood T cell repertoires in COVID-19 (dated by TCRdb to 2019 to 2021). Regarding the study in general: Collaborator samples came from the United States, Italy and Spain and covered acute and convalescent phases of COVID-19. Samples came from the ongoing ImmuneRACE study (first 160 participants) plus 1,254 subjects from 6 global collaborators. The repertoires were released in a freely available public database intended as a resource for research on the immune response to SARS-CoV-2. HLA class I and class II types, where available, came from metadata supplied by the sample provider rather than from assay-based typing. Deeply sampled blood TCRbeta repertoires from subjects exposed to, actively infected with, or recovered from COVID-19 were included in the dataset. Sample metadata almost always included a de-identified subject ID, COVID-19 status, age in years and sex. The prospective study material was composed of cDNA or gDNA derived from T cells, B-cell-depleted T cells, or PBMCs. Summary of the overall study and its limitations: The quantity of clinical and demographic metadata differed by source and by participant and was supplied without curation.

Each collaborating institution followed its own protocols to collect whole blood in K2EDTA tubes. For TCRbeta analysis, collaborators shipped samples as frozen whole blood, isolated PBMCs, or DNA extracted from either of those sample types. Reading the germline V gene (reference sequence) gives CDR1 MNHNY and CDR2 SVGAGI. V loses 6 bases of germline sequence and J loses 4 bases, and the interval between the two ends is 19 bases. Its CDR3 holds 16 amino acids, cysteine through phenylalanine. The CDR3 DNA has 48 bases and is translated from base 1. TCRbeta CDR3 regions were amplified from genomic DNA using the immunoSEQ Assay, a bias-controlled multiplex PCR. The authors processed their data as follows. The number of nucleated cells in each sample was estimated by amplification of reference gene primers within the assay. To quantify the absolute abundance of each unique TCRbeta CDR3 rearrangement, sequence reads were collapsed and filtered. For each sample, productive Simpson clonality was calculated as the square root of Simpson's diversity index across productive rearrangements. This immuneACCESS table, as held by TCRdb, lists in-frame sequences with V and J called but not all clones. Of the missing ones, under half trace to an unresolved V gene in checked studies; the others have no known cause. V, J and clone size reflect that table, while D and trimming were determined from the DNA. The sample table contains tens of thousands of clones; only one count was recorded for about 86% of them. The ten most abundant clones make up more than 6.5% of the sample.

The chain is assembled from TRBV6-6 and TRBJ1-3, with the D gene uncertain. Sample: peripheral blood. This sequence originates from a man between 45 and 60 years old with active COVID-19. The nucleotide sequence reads TGTGCCAGCAGCCCTTACTCGGACTATTCCGGAAACACCATATATTTT. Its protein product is CASSPYSDYSGNTIYF.